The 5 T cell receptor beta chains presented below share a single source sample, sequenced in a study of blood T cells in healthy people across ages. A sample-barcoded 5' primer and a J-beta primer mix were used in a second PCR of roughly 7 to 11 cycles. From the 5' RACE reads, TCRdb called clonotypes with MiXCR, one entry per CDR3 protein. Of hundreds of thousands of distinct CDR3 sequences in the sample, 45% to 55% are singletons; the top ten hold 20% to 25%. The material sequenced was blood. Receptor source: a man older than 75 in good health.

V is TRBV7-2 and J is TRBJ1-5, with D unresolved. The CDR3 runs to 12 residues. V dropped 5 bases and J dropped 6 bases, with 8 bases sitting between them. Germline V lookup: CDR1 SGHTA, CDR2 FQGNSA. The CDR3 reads CASSLRPQPQHF. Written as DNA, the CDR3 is TGTGCCAGCAGCCTACGGCCTCAGCCCCAGCATTTT.

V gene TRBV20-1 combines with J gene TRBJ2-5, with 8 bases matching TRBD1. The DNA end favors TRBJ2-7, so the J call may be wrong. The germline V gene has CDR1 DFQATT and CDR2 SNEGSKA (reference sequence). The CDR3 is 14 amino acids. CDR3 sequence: CSARPGQGSDEQYF. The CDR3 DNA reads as TGCAGTGCTAGACCAGGACAGGGATCGGACGAGCAGTACTTC.

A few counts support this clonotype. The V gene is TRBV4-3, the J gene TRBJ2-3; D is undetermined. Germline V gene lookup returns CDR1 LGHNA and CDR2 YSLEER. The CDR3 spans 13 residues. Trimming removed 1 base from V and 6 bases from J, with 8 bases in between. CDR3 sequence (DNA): TGCGCCAGCAGCCAAGTTTCTTCGGATACGCAGTATTTT. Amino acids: CASSQVSSDTQYF.

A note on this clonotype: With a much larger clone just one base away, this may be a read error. CDR3 bases: TGTGCCAGCAGTTACTCACGGGGACCTAACTATGGCTACACCTTC. Protein product: CASSYSRGPNYGYTF. The chain has TRBV6-6 and TRBJ1-2; D is possibly TRBD1 (5 bases). CDR1 is MNHNY and CDR2 is SVGAGI in the germline V gene (reference sequence). The CDR3 has 15 amino acids. Trimming shortened V by 0 bases and J by 0 bases, and 8 bases separated the two germline ends.

The CDR3 DNA reads as TGCAGTGCTAGAAGGTCGCCGAACACTGAAGCTTTCTTT. Amino acids: CSARRSPNTEAFF. The chain uses TRBV20-1 and TRBJ1-1; D is unclear. Trimming took off 2 bases at V and 1 base at J, with 8 bases between the two ends. The CDR3 length is 13 residues. From germline, CDR1 is DFQATT and CDR2 SNEGSKA (reference sequence).